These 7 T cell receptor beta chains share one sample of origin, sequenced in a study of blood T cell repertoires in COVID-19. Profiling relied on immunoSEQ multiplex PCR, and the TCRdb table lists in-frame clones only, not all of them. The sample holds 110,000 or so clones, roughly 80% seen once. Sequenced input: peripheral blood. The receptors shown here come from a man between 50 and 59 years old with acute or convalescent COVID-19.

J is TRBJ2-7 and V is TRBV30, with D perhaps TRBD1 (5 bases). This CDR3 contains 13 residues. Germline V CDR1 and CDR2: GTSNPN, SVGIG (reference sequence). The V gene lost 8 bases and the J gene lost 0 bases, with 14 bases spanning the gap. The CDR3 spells CALQADSSYEQYF. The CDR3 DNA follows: TGTGCCCTCCAGGCAGACAGCTCCTACGAGCAGTACTTC.

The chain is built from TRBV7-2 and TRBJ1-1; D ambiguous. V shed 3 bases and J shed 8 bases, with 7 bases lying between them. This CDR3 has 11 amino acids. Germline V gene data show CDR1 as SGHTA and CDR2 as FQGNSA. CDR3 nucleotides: TGTGCCAGCAGCTTGGTAGCAGAAGCTTTCTTT. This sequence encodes CASSLVAEAFF.

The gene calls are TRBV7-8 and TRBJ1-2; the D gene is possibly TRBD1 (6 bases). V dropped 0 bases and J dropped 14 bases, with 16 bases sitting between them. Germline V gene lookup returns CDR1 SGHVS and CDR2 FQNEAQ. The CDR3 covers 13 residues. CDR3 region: CASSLARQGWPTF. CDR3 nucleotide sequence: TGTGCCAGCAGCTTAGCGCGGCAGGGGTGGCCGACCTTC. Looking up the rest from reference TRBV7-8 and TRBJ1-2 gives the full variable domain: GAGVSQSPRYKVAKRGQDVALRCDPISGHVSLFWYQQALGQGPEFLTYFQNEAQLDKSGLPSDRFFAERPEGSVSTLKIQRTQQEDSAVYLCASSLARQGWPTFGSGTRLTVV.

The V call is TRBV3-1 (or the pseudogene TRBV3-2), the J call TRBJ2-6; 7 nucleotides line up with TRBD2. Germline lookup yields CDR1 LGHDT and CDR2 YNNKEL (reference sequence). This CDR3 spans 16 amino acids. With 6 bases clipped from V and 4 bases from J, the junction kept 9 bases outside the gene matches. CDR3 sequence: CASSDDQRGGANVLTF. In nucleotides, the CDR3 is TGTGCCAGCAGTGATGATCAGCGGGGCGGGGCCAACGTCCTGACTTTC.

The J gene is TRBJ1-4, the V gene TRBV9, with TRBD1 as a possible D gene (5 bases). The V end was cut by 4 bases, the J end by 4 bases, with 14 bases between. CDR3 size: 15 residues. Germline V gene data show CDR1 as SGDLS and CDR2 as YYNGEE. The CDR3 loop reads CASSPYGGDNEKLFF. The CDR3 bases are TGTGCCAGCAGCCCATACGGGGGGGATAATGAAAAACTGTTTTTT.

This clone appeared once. The CDR3 region is CASSVGEVRGGYTF. The CDR3 nucleotides are TGTGCCAGCAGCGTAGGAGAGGTCCGGGGTGGCTACACCTTC. The V and J genes are TRBV9 and TRBJ1-2; no definite D call. This CDR3 spans 14 amino acids. CDR1 and CDR2 (germline): SGDLS, YYNGEE. Deletions cut 0 bases from V and 7 bases from J, with 13 bases between.

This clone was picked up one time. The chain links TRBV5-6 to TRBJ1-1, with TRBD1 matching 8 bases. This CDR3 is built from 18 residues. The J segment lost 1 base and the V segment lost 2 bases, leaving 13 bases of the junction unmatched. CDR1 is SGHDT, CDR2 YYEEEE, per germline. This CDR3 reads CASSLLLPGGPSNTEAFF. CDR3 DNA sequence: TGTGCCAGCAGCTTATTATTGCCAGGGGGCCCTTCGAACACTGAAGCTTTCTTT. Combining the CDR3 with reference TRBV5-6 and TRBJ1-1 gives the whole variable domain DAGVTQSPTHLIKTRGQQVTLRCSPKSGHDTVSWYQQALGQGPQFIFQYYEEEERQRGNFPDRFSGHQFPNYSSELNVNALLLGDSALYLCASSLLLPGGPSNTEAFFGQGTRLTVV.